The subject of this entry is one T cell receptor (beta chain). No antigen is known for it. This specimen belongs to a study of cytomegalovirus exposure and HLA in healthy donors. Overall study findings and caveats: Subsequent analysis showed first-cohort TCR clusters tending to co-occur in more than 90 validation repertoires.

TCRdb's copy holds only in-frame clones and misses some; the assay was immunoSEQ multiplex PCR. The data show tens of thousands of clones, 90% to 95% seen once. Trimming stripped 2 bases from V and 5 bases from J, with 7 bases between. The V gene's germline CDR1 is GTSNPN and CDR2 SVGIG (reference sequence). The CDR3 loop spans 12 amino acids. Material for sequencing was PBMCs. This TCR came from a man between 18 and 29 years old in good health and CMV-seropositive. The gene calls are TRBV30 and TRBJ1-3; unclear D gene. CDR3 nucleotide sequence: TGTGCCTGGAGTACTGACAGAAACACCATATATTTT. It is translated as CAWSTDRNTIYF.